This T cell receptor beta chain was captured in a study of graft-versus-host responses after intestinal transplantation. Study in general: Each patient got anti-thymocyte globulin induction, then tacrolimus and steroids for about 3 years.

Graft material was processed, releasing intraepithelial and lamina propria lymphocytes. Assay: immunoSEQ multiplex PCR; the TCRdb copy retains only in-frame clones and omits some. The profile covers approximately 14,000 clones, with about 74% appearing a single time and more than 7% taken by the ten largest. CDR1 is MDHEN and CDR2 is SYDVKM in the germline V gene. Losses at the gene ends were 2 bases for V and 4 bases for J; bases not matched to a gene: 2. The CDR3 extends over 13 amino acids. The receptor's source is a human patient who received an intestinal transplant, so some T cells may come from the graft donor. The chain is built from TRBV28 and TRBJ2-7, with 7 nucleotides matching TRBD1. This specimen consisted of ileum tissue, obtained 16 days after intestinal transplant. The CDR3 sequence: CASSLEGAYEQYF. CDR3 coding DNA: TGTGCCAGCAGTTTAGAGGGGGCGTACGAGCAGTACTTC.